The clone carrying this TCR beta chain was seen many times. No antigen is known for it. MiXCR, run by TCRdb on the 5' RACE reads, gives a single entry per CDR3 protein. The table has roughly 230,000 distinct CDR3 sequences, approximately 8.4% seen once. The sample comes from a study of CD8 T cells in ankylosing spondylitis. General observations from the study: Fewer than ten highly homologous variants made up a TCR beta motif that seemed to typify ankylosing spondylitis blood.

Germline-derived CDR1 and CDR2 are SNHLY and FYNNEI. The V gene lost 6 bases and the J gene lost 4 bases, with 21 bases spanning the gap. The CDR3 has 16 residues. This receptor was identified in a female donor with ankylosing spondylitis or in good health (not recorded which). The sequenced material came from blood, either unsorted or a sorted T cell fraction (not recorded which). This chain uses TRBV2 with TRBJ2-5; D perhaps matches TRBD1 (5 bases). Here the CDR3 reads CASSRRRSGRGETQYF. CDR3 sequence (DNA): TGTGCCAGCAGCAGGAGACGTTCAGGGCGTGGAGAGACCCAGTACTTC. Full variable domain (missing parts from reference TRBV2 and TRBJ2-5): EPEVTQTPSHQVTQMGQEVILRCVPISNHLYFYWYRQILGQKVEFLVSFYNNEISEKSEIFDDQFSVERPDGSNFTLKIRSTKLEDSAMYFCASSRRRSGRGETQYFGPGTRLLVL.